A single TCR beta chain is shown here with its context. The antigen is unknown. An end of the junction does not agree with germline; a read error may underlie this. The data were obtained in a study of cytomegalovirus exposure and HLA in healthy donors. Overall study context: From HLA-typed donors, an early data release held some 80 million unique TCRs.

Study-wide results and limits: Further analysis, carried out later, found HLA-associated TCR beta chains more clonally expanded than equally common other chains. TCR beta V- and J-gene trimming, according to a later analysis, was linked to a missense DCLRE1C variant.

PCR primers comprised 60 Vbeta and 13 Jbeta primers. TCRdb keeps only in-frame clones here, not all; method: immunoSEQ multiplex PCR. The sample lists around 150,000 clones, around 76% occurring once. Germline CDR1 reads SNHLY; CDR2 reads FYNNEI. The CDR3 runs to 15 residues. The genes are TRBV2 and TRBJ2-2; 8 nucleotides agree with TRBD2. The sequenced material came from PBMCs. The receptor comes from a man between 60 and 75 years old in good health and CMV-seronegative. CDR3 coding DNA: TGTGCCAGCAGGGAAGGGACTAGGCCGTCCGGGGAGCTGTTTTTT. It encodes CASREGTRPSGELFF.